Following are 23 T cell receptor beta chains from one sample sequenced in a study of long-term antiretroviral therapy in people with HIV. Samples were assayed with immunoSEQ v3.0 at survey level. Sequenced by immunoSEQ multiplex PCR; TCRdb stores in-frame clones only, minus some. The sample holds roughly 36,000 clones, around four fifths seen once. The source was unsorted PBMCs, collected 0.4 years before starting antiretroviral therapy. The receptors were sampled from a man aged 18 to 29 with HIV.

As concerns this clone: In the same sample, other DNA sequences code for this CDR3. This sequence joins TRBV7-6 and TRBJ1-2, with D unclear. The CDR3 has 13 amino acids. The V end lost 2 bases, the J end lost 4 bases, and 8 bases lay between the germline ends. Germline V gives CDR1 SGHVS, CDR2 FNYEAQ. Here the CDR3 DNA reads TGTGCCAGCAGCTTACCGGGTGGCTATGGCTACACCTTC. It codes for CASSLPGGYGYTF.

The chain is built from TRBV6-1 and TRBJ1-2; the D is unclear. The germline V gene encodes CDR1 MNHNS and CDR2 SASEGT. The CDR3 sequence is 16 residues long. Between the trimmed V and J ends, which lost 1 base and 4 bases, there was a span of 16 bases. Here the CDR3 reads CASSEGVGKLAYGYTF. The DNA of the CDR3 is TGTGCCAGCAGTGAAGGCGTTGGGAAGCTAGCCTATGGCTACACCTTC.

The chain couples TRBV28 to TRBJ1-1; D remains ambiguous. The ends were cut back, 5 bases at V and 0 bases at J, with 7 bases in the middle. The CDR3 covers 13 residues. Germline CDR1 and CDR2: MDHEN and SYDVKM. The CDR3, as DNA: TGTGCCAGCAGTCTTTTTATGAACACTGAAGCTTTCTTT. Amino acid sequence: CASSLFMNTEAFF.

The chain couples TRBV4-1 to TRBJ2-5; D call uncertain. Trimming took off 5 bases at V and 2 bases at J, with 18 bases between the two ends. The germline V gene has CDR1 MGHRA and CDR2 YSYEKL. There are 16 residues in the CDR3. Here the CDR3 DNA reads TGCGCCAGCAGCAGCTTGTCCGGTTATATTCAAGAGACCCAGTACTTC. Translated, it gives CASSSLSGYIQETQYF.

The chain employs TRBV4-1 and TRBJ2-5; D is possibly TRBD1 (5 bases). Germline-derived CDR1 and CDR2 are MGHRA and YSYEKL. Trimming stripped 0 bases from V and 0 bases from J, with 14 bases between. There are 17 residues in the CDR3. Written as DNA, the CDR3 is TGCGCCAGCAGCCAAGATTTCAGGGTTATGTACCAAGAGACCCAGTACTTC. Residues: CASSQDFRVMYQETQYF.

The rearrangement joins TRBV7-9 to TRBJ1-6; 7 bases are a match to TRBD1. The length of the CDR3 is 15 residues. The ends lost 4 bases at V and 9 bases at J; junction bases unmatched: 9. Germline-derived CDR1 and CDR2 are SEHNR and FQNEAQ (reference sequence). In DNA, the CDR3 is TGTGCCAGCAGCTCAGAGACAGGGTGGAGTTCACCCCTCCACTTT. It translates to CASSSETGWSSPLHF. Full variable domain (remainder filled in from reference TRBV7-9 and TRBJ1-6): DTGVSQNPRHKITKRGQNVTFRCDPISEHNRLYWYRQTLGQGPEFLTYFQNEAQLEKSRLLSDRFSAERPKGSFSTLEIQRTEQGDSAMYLCASSSETGWSSPLHFGNGTRLTVT.

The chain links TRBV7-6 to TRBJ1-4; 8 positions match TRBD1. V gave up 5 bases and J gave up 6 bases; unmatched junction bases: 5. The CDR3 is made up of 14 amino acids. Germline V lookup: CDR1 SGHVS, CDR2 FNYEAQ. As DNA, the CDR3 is TGTGCCAGCAGCCCGGACAGGGCTTATGAAAAACTGTTTTTT. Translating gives CASSPDRAYEKLFF.

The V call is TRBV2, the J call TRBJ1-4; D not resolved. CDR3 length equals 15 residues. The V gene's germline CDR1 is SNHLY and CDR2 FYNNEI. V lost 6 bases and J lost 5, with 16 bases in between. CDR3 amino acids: CASRPRGVNNEKLFF. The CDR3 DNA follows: TGTGCCAGCAGGCCCCGCGGGGTGAACAATGAAAAACTGTTTTTT. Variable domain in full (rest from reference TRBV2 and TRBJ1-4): EPEVTQTPSHQVTQMGQEVILRCVPISNHLYFYWYRQILGQKVEFLVSFYNNEISEKSEIFDDQFSVERPDGSNFTLKIRSTKLEDSAMYFCASRPRGVNNEKLFFGSGTQLSVL.

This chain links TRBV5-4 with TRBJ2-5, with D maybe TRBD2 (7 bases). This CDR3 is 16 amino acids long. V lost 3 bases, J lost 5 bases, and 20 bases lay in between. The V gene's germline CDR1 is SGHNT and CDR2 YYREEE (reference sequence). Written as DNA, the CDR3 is TGTGCCAGCAGCTACATCTTAACAGGGAGGGCTGAGACCCAGTACTTC. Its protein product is CASSYILTGRAETQYF.

The CDR3 nucleotides read TGTGCCAGCTCCTATTTCGCACAATATGGCTACACCTTC. This sequence encodes CASSYFAQYGYTF. The gene calls are TRBV2 and TRBJ1-2; D ambiguous. The CDR3 is made up of 13 amino acids. From germline, CDR1 is SNHLY and CDR2 FYNNEI. Between the trimmed V and J ends, which lost 8 bases and 5 bases, there was a span of 15 bases. Complete variable domain (other parts from reference TRBV2 and TRBJ1-2): EPEVTQTPSHQVTQMGQEVILRCVPISNHLYFYWYRQILGQKVEFLVSFYNNEISEKSEIFDDQFSVERPDGSNFTLKIRSTKLEDSAMYFCASSYFAQYGYTFGSGTRLTVV.

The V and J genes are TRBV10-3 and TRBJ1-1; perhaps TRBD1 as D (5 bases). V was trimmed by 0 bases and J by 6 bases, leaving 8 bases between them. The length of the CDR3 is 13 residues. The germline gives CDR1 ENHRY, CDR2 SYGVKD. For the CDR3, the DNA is TGTGCCATCAGTGAGTCGGAGGGGTCTGAAGCTTTCTTT. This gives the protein CAISESEGSEAFF.

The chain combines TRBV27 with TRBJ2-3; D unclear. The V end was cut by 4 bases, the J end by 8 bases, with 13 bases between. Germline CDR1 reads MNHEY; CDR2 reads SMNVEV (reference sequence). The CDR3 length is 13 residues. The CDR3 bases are TGTGCCAGCAGTTCCTTTGGCAACCCTACGCAGTATTTT. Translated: CASSSFGNPTQYF.

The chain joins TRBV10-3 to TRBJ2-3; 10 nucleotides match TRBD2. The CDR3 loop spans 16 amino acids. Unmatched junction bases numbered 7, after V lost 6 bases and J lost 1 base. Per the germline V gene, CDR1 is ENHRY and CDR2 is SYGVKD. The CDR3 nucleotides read TGTGCCATCAGCCAACCTAGCGGGAGTGGCACAGATACGCAGTATTTT. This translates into CAISQPSGSGTDTQYF.

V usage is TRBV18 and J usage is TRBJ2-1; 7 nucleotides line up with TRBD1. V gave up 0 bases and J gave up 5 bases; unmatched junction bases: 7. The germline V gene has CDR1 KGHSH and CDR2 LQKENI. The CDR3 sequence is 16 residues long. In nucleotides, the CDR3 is TGTGCCAGCTCACCACCGAGGCAGGGGGACCACAATGAGCAGTTCTTC. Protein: CASSPPRQGDHNEQFF.

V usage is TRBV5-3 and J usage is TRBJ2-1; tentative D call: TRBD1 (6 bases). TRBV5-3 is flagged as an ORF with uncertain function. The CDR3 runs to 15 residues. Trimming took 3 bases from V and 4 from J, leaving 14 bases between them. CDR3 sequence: CARSYRARGYNEQFF. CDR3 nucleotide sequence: TGTGCCAGAAGCTACAGGGCCCGGGGTTACAATGAGCAGTTCTTC.

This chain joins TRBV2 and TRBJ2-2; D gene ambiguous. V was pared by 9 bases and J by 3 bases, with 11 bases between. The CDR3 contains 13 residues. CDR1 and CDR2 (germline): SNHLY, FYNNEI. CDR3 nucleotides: TGTGCCAGGACCGCGGCGGACACCGGGGAGCTGTTTTTT. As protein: CARTAADTGELFF.

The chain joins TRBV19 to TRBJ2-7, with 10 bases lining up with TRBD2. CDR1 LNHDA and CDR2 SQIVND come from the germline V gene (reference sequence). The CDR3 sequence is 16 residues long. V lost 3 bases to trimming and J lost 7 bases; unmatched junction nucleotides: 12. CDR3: CASSINRLAGVFEQYF. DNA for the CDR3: TGTGCCAGTAGTATTAACAGACTAGCGGGCGTCTTTGAGCAGTACTTC.

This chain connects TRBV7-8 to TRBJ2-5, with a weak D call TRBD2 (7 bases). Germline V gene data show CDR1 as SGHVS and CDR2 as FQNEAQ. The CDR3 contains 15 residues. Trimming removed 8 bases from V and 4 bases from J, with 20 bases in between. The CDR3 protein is CASFPSGGPVETQYF. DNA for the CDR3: TGTGCCAGCTTCCCCTCCGGGGGGCCGGTAGAGACCCAGTACTTC.

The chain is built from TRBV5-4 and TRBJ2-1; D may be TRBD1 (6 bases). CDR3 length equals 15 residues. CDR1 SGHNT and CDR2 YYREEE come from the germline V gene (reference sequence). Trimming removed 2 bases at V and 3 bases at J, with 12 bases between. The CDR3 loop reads CASSLPGHIYNEQFF. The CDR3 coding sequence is TGTGCCAGCAGCTTACCGGGACATATCTACAATGAGCAGTTCTTC.

CDR3 DNA sequence: TGTGCCAGCAGTACAGGCTATACCTACGAGCAGTACTTC. Translated: CASSTGYTYEQYF. This rearrangement joins TRBV6-5 to TRBJ2-7, with a weak D call TRBD1 (5 bases). Deletions cut 5 bases from V and 2 bases from J, with 10 bases between. The CDR3 has 13 residues. Per germline, CDR1 MNHEY and CDR2 SVGAGI.

The CDR3 reads CASSLMASQGIRETQYF. CDR3 DNA sequence: TGTGCCAGCAGCCTTATGGCATCTCAGGGGATCAGAGAGACCCAGTACTTC. This sequence joins TRBV14 and TRBJ2-5; D might be TRBD1 (6 bases). V was clipped by 4 bases and J by 4 bases, with 22 bases between them. Germline CDR1 is SGHDN and CDR2 is FVKESK. The CDR3 is 17 amino acids. Variable domain in full (rest from reference TRBV14 and TRBJ2-5): EAGVTQFPSHSVIEKGQTVTLRCDPISGHDNLYWYRRVMGKEIKFLLHFVKESKQDESGMPNNRFLAERTGGTYSTLKVQPAELEDSGVYFCASSLMASQGIRETQYFGPGTRLLVL.

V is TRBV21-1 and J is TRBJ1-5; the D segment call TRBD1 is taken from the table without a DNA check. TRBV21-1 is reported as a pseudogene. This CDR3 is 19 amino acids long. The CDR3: CASSRSTGGNPYSNQPQHF. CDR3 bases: TGTGCCAGCAGCAGATCAACAGGGGGGAATCCCTATAGCAATCAGCCCCAGCATTTT.

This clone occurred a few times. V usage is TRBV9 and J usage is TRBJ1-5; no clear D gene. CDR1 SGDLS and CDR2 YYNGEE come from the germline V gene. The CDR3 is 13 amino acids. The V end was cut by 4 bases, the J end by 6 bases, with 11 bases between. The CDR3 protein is CASSLSTAQPQHF. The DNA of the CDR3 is TGTGCCAGCAGCCTAAGTACCGCTCAGCCCCAGCATTTT. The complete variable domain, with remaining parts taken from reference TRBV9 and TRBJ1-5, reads DSGVTQTPKHLITATGQRVTLRCSPRSGDLSVYWYQQSLDQGLQFLIQYYNGEERAKGNILERFSAQQFPDLHSELNLSSLELGDSALYFCASSLSTAQPQHFGDGTRLSIL.